Below are 31 T cell receptor beta chains sequenced from a single sample in a study of shared clonotypes between healthy human individuals. The assay was immunoSEQ multiplex PCR, and TCRdb's table has in-frame clones only and misses some. The sample lists fewer than 1.8 million clones, approximately 98.5% occurring once. The sample comprised naive CD4+ T cells sorted from blood. This sample's subset: CD45RA+ positively selected. The receptor set was obtained from a man aged 25-45 years in good health.

The CDR3 protein is CASSSFQRISTDTQYF. The CDR3 DNA sequence: TGCGCCAGCAGCTCGTTCCAGCGGATTAGCACAGATACGCAGTATTTT. The chain recombines TRBV5-1 with TRBJ2-3, with D tentatively TRBD2 (5 bases). The CDR3 consists of 16 residues. V lost 3 bases, J lost 0 bases, and 14 bases lay in between. In germline, CDR1 is SGHRS, CDR2 YFSETQ.

The chain is built from TRBV9 and TRBJ1-2; D unclear. The germline V and J ends were trimmed by 0 bases and 7 bases, with 13 bases remaining between them. Germline V gives CDR1 SGDLS, CDR2 YYNGEE. CDR3 length equals 14 residues. The CDR3 bases are TGTGCCAGCAGCGTAGGAGTTACCGCTAGTGGCTACACCTTC. This gives the protein CASSVGVTASGYTF. The full variable domain, its missing parts supplied by reference TRBV9 and TRBJ1-2, is DSGVTQTPKHLITATGQRVTLRCSPRSGDLSVYWYQQSLDQGLQFLIQYYNGEERAKGNILERFSAQQFPDLHSELNLSSLELGDSALYFCASSVGVTASGYTFGSGTRLTVV.

This chain connects TRBV7-9 to TRBJ2-3; D uncertain. CDR3 size: 15 residues. V lost 5 bases to trimming and J lost 2 bases, with 14 bases between them. Germline V gene data show CDR1 as SEHNR and CDR2 as FQNEAQ (reference sequence). CDR3 amino acids: CASSTRPKFTDTQYF. DNA of the CDR3: TGTGCCAGCAGCACCCGCCCCAAATTCACAGATACGCAGTATTTT.

The rearrangement joins TRBV9 to TRBJ1-1, with D unresolved. V shed 0 bases and J shed 3 bases, with 12 bases lying between them. This CDR3 is built from 15 residues. CDR1 and CDR2 (germline): SGDLS, YYNGEE. Here the CDR3 reads CASSVGGKGHTEAFF. DNA for the CDR3: TGTGCCAGCAGCGTAGGCGGCAAAGGACACACTGAAGCTTTCTTT.

This chain links TRBV5-1 with TRBJ2-7, with a possible D match to TRBD2 (6 bases). The germline gives CDR1 SGHRS, CDR2 YFSETQ. V shed 0 bases and J shed 7 bases, with 14 bases lying between them. CDR3 length equals 14 residues. The CDR3 DNA sequence: TGCGCCAGCAGCTTGGACTCCGTGGCGGGGGAGCAGTACTTC. Amino acids: CASSLDSVAGEQYF.

This clone is a singleton in its sample. This rearrangement joins TRBV18 to TRBJ1-5; 7 nucleotides match TRBD1. This CDR3 region has 16 residues. Losses at the gene ends were 5 bases for V and 3 bases for J; bases not matched to a gene: 10. The germline V gene encodes CDR1 KGHSH and CDR2 LQKENI. The CDR3 DNA follows: TGTGCCAGCTCAACCACTCCCGGGACAGACAATCAGCCCCAGCATTTT. It encodes CASSTTPGTDNQPQHF.

The V and J genes are TRBV5-5 and TRBJ2-7, with 11 bases identical to TRBD1. Germline V gene data show CDR1 as SGHKS and CDR2 as YYEKEE (reference sequence). The CDR3 contains 15 residues. The V gene end was trimmed by 4 bases and the J gene end by 1 base; junction bases not matched to a gene: 4. The CDR3 sequence: CASSPGTGGSYEQYF. In DNA form, the CDR3 reads TGTGCCAGCAGCCCTGGGACAGGGGGGTCCTACGAGCAGTACTTC.

The CDR3 nucleotides read TGTGCCAGCAGCGTTAGCGGGAGGCCGGGGACCGGGGAGCTGTTTTTT. Its protein product is CASSVSGRPGTGELFF. The V gene is TRBV9, the J gene TRBJ2-2, with 10 bases that match TRBD2. The J segment lost 5 bases and the V segment lost 2 bases, leaving 6 bases of the junction unmatched. This CDR3 region has 16 residues. CDR1 and CDR2 from the germline V gene are SGDLS and YYNGEE. The variable domain in full, completed from reference TRBV9 and TRBJ2-2, reads DSGVTQTPKHLITATGQRVTLRCSPRSGDLSVYWYQQSLDQGLQFLIQYYNGEERAKGNILERFSAQQFPDLHSELNLSSLELGDSALYFCASSVSGRPGTGELFFGEGSRLTVL.

The rearrangement links TRBV11-2 to TRBJ2-7; D ambiguous. The CDR3 totals 16 residues. The ends were cut back, 5 bases at V and 2 bases at J, with 19 bases in the middle. Germline CDR1 is SGHAT and CDR2 is FQNNGV. CDR3 amino acids: CASSPAAGPEPYEQYF. The DNA for the CDR3 is TGTGCCAGCAGCCCGGCGGCTGGGCCGGAGCCCTACGAGCAGTACTTC.

This chain uses TRBV18 with TRBJ2-7; TRBD2 agrees at 8 bases. The CDR3 spans 18 residues. With V trimmed by 2 bases and J by 3 bases, 15 bases remained unmatched. Germline loops: CDR1 KGHSH, CDR2 LQKENI. CDR3 DNA sequence: TGTGCCAGCTCACCAGGGACCGCGGGTAGCGGGATTGGCTACGAGCAGTACTTC. The encoded protein is CASSPGTAGSGIGYEQYF.

V usage is TRBV4-1 and J usage is TRBJ2-3; D gene ambiguous. This CDR3 comprises 13 residues. Germline V gene sequence: CDR1 MGHRA, CDR2 YSYEKL. V lost 2 bases, J lost 9 bases, and 12 bases lay in between. The chain's CDR3 is CASSQSRLETQYF. Here the CDR3 DNA reads TGCGCCAGCAGCCAAAGCAGGTTGGAGACGCAGTATTTT.

For this clone: The same CDR3 is also encoded by other DNA sequences in this sample. V and J are TRBV5-1 and TRBJ1-5; D remains unclear. With 2 bases removed from V and 5 bases from J, the gap between germline ends came to 8 bases. CDR3 size: 13 residues. The germline V gene has CDR1 SGHRS and CDR2 YFSETQ. CDR3 sequence (DNA): TGCGCCAGCAGCTTTCGGGGAGATCAGCCCCAGCATTTT. It is translated as CASSFRGDQPQHF. The full variable domain, completed using reference TRBV5-1 and TRBJ1-5, is KAGVTQTPRYLIKTRGQQVTLSCSPISGHRSVSWYQQTPGQGLQFLFEYFSETQRNKGNFPGRFSGRQFSNSRSEMNVSTLELGDSALYLCASSFRGDQPQHFGDGTRLSIL.

The rearrangement joins TRBV6-5 to TRBJ2-7; 9 bases line up with TRBD2. Germline trimming cut 8 bases from V and 2 bases from J; bases unmatched to any gene: 4. This CDR3 contains 13 residues. Germline CDR1 and CDR2: MNHEY and SVGAGI. DNA of the CDR3: TGTGCCAGCCGTCTAGCGGGGACCTACGAGCAGTACTTC. It specifies CASRLAGTYEQYF.

The chain joins TRBV19 to TRBJ1-5; D possibly corresponds to TRBD1 (5 bases). V shed 9 bases and J shed 5 bases, with 14 bases lying between them. Germline V CDR1 and CDR2: LNHDA, SQIVND (reference sequence). The CDR3 runs 13 residues. The CDR3, as DNA: TGTGCCAGCACGTCGAGGGGATATCAGCCCCAGCATTTT. It is translated as CASTSRGYQPQHF.

Concerning this clone: Additional DNA sequences in this sample encode the identical CDR3. This chain links TRBV6-5 with TRBJ2-7; perhaps TRBD2 as D (6 bases). The germline V gene has CDR1 MNHEY and CDR2 SVGAGI. This CDR3 contains 15 residues. V shed 0 bases and J shed 0 bases, with 9 bases lying between them. The CDR3 DNA reads TGTGCCAGCAGTTACTCGACGGGACTCTCCTACGAGCAGTACTTC. This sequence encodes CASSYSTGLSYEQYF.

The chain is built from TRBV6-6 and TRBJ2-3; the D is unclear. The germline V gene encodes CDR1 MNHNY and CDR2 SVGAGI (reference sequence). CDR3 length: 15 residues. Deletions cut 5 bases from V and 2 bases from J, with 14 bases between. The DNA of the CDR3 is TGTGCCAGCAGTCCGGTACGGACCGTCACAGATACGCAGTATTTT. Translated: CASSPVRTVTDTQYF.

The V call is TRBV7-9, the J call TRBJ2-7, with D possibly being TRBD1 or TRBD2 (6 bases each). This CDR3 has 14 residues. Germline-derived CDR1 and CDR2 are SEHNR and FQNEAQ (reference sequence). V was trimmed by 1 base and J by 6 bases, leaving 13 bases between them. CDR3 sequence: CASSLGGTLLEQYF. DNA for the CDR3: TGTGCCAGCAGCTTAGGCGGGACATTACTCGAGCAGTACTTC.

The CDR3 protein is CASSLTAGGTADTQYF. CDR3 nucleotide sequence: TGTGCCAGCAGCTTAACAGCGGGAGGGACGGCAGATACGCAGTATTTT. V and J are TRBV7-2 and TRBJ2-3; 10 bases are shared with TRBD2. V was pared by 2 bases and J by 4 bases, with 6 bases of the junction left unmatched. The germline CDR1 and CDR2 sequences are SGHTA and FQGNSA. The CDR3 is 16 amino acids.

This chain uses TRBV5-5 with TRBJ2-7; 9 nucleotides agree with TRBD2. The CDR3 contains 14 residues. J lost 5 bases, V lost 4 bases, and 7 bases had no gene match. In germline, CDR1 is SGHKS, CDR2 YYEKEE (reference sequence). CDR3 nucleotide sequence: TGTGCCAGCAGCAACCCGGGACTAGCAAACGAGCAGTACTTC. Encoded protein: CASSNPGLANEQYF.

The rearrangement joins TRBV7-9 to TRBJ2-5; D uncertain. V lost 0 bases to trimming and J lost 2 bases, with 22 bases between them. This CDR3 spans 19 amino acids. Germline values: CDR1 SEHNR, CDR2 FQNEAQ (reference sequence). The CDR3 protein is CASSLALGSTTILQETQYF. Written as DNA, the CDR3 is TGTGCCAGCAGCTTAGCCCTCGGTTCCACAACCATCCTACAAGAGACCCAGTACTTC.

This sequence joins TRBV7-9 and TRBJ2-4; D possibly corresponds to TRBD2 (5 bases). V was clipped by 7 bases and J by 6 bases, with 16 bases between them. Germline V CDR1 and CDR2: SEHNR, FQNEAQ (reference sequence). This CDR3 is 14 amino acids long. CDR3 bases: TGTGCCAGCACCTCTTACGGGAAGGGAAACATTCAGTACTTC. It yields the protein CASTSYGKGNIQYF.

Only one count was recorded for this clone. The chain couples TRBV2 to TRBJ1-1, with 8 bases aligning to TRBD1. CDR1 is SNHLY, CDR2 FYNNEI, per germline. Trimming took 6 bases from V and 0 from J; bases not matched to a gene: 6. The CDR3 sequence is 15 residues long. CDR3 DNA: TGTGCCAGCAGATGGGACAGGACGATGAACACTGAAGCTTTCTTT. As protein: CASRWDRTMNTEAFF.

The rearrangement joins TRBV20-1 to TRBJ2-3; D uncertain. CDR1 and CDR2 (germline): DFQATT, SNEGSKA (reference sequence). CDR3 size: 11 residues. The V end lost 6 bases, the J end lost 3 bases, and 7 bases lay between the germline ends. CDR3 in amino acids: CSATGTDTQYF. The DNA for the CDR3 is TGCAGTGCAACCGGGACAGATACGCAGTATTTT.

The rearrangement uses TRBV5-1 and TRBJ2-6; D may be TRBD2 (5 bases). Germline-derived CDR1 and CDR2 are SGHRS and YFSETQ. The CDR3 spans 17 residues. V was pared by 0 bases and J by 2 bases, with 12 bases between. CDR3 DNA: TGCGCCAGCAGCTTGGAGAGGGCCTTTACTGGGGCCAACGTCCTGACTTTC. Protein product: CASSLERAFTGANVLTF.

The V and J genes are TRBV5-4 and TRBJ1-2; TRBD1 might be the D (5 bases). V was cut by 0 bases and J by 5 bases, with 11 bases left in between. CDR1 is SGHNT, CDR2 YYREEE, per germline (reference sequence). The CDR3 spans 14 residues. CDR3 nucleotide sequence: TGTGCCAGCAGCTTGGACGGCGGACATTATGGCTACACCTTC. This codes for CASSLDGGHYGYTF.

This clone has just one count. The V and J genes are TRBV5-1 and TRBJ2-5, with D tentatively TRBD2 (6 bases). This CDR3 has 14 amino acids. Germline-derived CDR1 and CDR2 are SGHRS and YFSETQ. Trimming left V 0 bases short and J 4 bases short, with 10 bases between. The CDR3 sequence: CASSLVRGRETQYF. CDR3 nucleotide sequence: TGCGCCAGCAGCTTGGTTCGGGGGAGAGAGACCCAGTACTTC.

This chain uses TRBV14 with TRBJ2-3; D perhaps matches TRBD2 (6 bases). Germline V gene lookup returns CDR1 SGHDN and CDR2 FVKESK. V was shortened by 1 base and J by 5 bases, with 28 bases between the two germline ends. The CDR3 contains 20 residues. As DNA, the CDR3 is TGTGCCAGCAGCCAAGGAATCTTTAGTCGGGGGAGGCACTGGGAAGATACGCAGTATTTT. Protein sequence: CASSQGIFSRGRHWEDTQYF.

CDR3 amino acids: CASSYYRQGGTEAFF. CDR3 bases: TGTGCCAGCAGTTACTATAGACAGGGTGGAACTGAAGCTTTCTTT. The rearrangement uses TRBV6-5 and TRBJ1-1; TRBD1 matches 7 bases. Germline CDR1 MNHEY, CDR2 SVGAGI. The CDR3 consists of 15 residues. V trimming: 1 base; J trimming: 5 bases; junction bases outside the gene matches: 7.

The chain carries TRBV27 and TRBJ2-1, with TRBD2 matching 8 bases. Germline V CDR1 and CDR2: MNHEY, SMNVEV (reference sequence). V shed 3 bases and J 6 bases; nucleotides not matched to a gene: 16. CDR3 length: 18 amino acids. This CDR3 is CASSFSPSRAGEGNEQFF. CDR3 nucleotide sequence: TGTGCCAGCAGTTTCTCCCCTAGTCGAGCGGGAGAGGGCAATGAGCAGTTCTTC.

This clone was counted once. This chain joins TRBV28 and TRBJ2-2; 9 nucleotides align to TRBD2. The germline V gene has CDR1 MDHEN and CDR2 SYDVKM. Losses at the gene ends were 6 bases for V and 6 bases for J; bases not matched to a gene: 17. The CDR3 is 18 amino acids. CDR3 protein: CASSPRQGLAGRSGELFF. The CDR3 coding sequence is TGTGCCAGCAGCCCTAGGCAAGGTCTAGCGGGAAGGTCCGGGGAGCTGTTTTTT.

This clone appeared a single time. The chain links TRBV5-6 to TRBJ2-4; 10 bases match TRBD2. The junction had 1 base not matched to a gene; V was cut back by 0 bases and J by 4 bases. The CDR3 is 15 amino acids. Germline V lookup: CDR1 SGHDT, CDR2 YYEEEE. The CDR3 here is CASSLALAGKNIQYF. CDR3 bases: TGTGCCAGCAGCTTGGCACTAGCGGGAAAAAACATTCAGTACTTC.